These 22 T cell receptor beta chains originate from one sample sequenced in a study of shared T cell receptors in the human thymus (dated by TCRdb to about 2021). Library method: the immunoSEQ multiplex PCR assay. Drawn from immuneACCESS, this table holds only the in-frame rearrangements with V and J called that TCRdb kept. Clones are partly lost; checked studies trace under half to an unresolved V gene and leave the rest unexplained. The sample table records approximately 580,000 clones; around 78% of these occur just once. In total, the top ten clones hold about 0.014% of the sample. These data were also reused for a study on human thymus T cells.

Sequencing input: thymocytes. The receptors stem from a boy in the first two years of life with a congenital heart defect. Donor details come from another sample of the same person, matched by shared clones.

The chain recombines TRBV29-1 with TRBJ2-7; 8 bases align to TRBD1. The ends lost 6 bases at V and 9 bases at J; junction bases unmatched: 7. The CDR3 length is 11 residues. Per germline, CDR1 SQVTM and CDR2 ANQGSEA. Here the CDR3 DNA reads TGCAGCGTACCCCAGGGGGCCGGGCAGTACTTC. It translates to CSVPQGAGQYF.

This chain links TRBV20-1 with TRBJ2-7; D is ambiguous. CDR1 is DFQATT and CDR2 is SNEGSKA in the germline V gene (reference sequence). Trimming cost V 4 bases and J 1 base, with 5 bases left between them. CDR3 length: 11 residues. CDR3 sequence: CSATGSYEQYF. The CDR3 DNA sequence: TGCAGTGCTACCGGTTCCTACGAGCAGTACTTC.

This chain connects TRBV5-1 to TRBJ1-1; 9 bases align to TRBD1. The length of the CDR3 is 15 residues. Trimming cost V 6 bases and J 3 bases; bases outside gene matches: 9. Germline loops: CDR1 SGHRS, CDR2 YFSETQ. CDR3 sequence: CASTRTGEFYTEAFF. The CDR3 DNA sequence: TGCGCCAGCACCCGGACAGGGGAATTCTACACTGAAGCTTTCTTT.

This sequence joins TRBV11-2 and TRBJ2-3; no reliable D call. This CDR3 region has 14 residues. V lost 3 bases to trimming and J lost 4 bases, with 11 bases between them. Looked up from germline, CDR1 is SGHAT and CDR2 is FQNNGV. The CDR3 DNA sequence: TGTGCCAGCAGCTTCTGGCGGTGCCCAGATACGCAGTATTTT. Protein: CASSFWRCPDTQYF.

The gene calls are TRBV4-1 and TRBJ1-3; perhaps TRBD1 as D (6 bases). The germline CDR1 and CDR2 sequences are MGHRA and YSYEKL. The length of the CDR3 is 18 residues. Trimming removed 7 bases from V and 0 bases from J, with 22 bases in between. Here the CDR3 reads CASTPQDRPHLSGNTIYF. CDR3 in DNA: TGCGCCAGCACTCCTCAAGACAGGCCGCATCTCTCTGGAAACACCATATATTTT.

The chain employs TRBV25-1 and TRBJ1-4, with D possibly matching TRBD1 (5 bases). The germline V and J ends were trimmed by 2 bases and 1 base, with 11 bases remaining between them. CDR1 is MGHDK, CDR2 SYGVNS, per germline. The CDR3 is 16 amino acids. The CDR3 sequence is CASSESQGGTNEKLFF. The CDR3 region has the DNA TGTGCCAGCAGTGAAAGCCAGGGAGGAACTAATGAAAAACTGTTTTTT.

The chain employs TRBV25-1 and TRBJ2-7; tentatively, D is TRBD2 (7 bases). The CDR3 length is 18 residues. Germline assignment: CDR1 MGHDK and CDR2 SYGVNS. Trimming cost V 3 bases and J 0 bases, with 21 bases left between them. The DNA of the CDR3 is TGTGCCAGCAGTGACCCAAAAGGGGGGGGCCAGAGCTCCTACGAGCAGTACTTC. Translation gives CASSDPKGGGQSSYEQYF.

The chain joins TRBV5-4 to TRBJ2-3; tentative D call: TRBD2 (5 bases). CDR1 SGHNT and CDR2 YYREEE come from the germline V gene (reference sequence). The CDR3 has 16 residues. V was shortened by 0 bases and J by 4 bases, with 15 bases between the two germline ends. The CDR3 DNA is TGTGCCAGCAGCTTGGCTCCTAGCCCTAAGGCAGATACGCAGTATTTT. Translation gives CASSLAPSPKADTQYF.

The chain has TRBV4-1 and TRBJ2-1; a possible D gene is TRBD1 (5 bases). The germline V and J ends were trimmed by 3 bases and 0 bases, with 15 bases remaining between them. Germline CDR1 and CDR2: MGHRA and YSYEKL. CDR3 length: 17 amino acids. CDR3 nucleotides: TGCGCCAGCAGCCATGACAGTGGTCCTAGCTCCTACAATGAGCAGTTCTTC. It encodes CASSHDSGPSSYNEQFF.

This sequence joins TRBV2 and TRBJ2-7, with D possibly TRBD1 on 7 matching bases. The CDR3 covers 17 residues. Looked up from germline, CDR1 is SNHLY and CDR2 is FYNNEI. V was trimmed by 3 bases and J by 1 base, leaving 19 bases between them. The CDR3 DNA is TGTGCCAGCAGTGACCAGCGGGCCCCAGGGGGGTCCTACGAGCAGTACTTC. It codes for CASSDQRAPGGSYEQYF.

The V call is TRBV30, the J call TRBJ2-1; D might be TRBD1 (5 bases). V gave up 3 bases and J gave up 0 bases, with 9 bases separating them. The CDR3 runs 14 residues. Germline-derived CDR1 and CDR2 are GTSNPN and SVGIG (reference sequence). The CDR3 here is CAWSPDSSYNEQFF. CDR3 in DNA: TGTGCCTGGAGCCCTGACAGCTCCTACAATGAGCAGTTCTTC.

The J gene is TRBJ1-2, the V gene TRBV27, with TRBD1 matching 7 bases. Germline V lookup: CDR1 MNHEY, CDR2 SMNVEV (reference sequence). This CDR3 has 15 amino acids. Trimming removed 8 bases from V and 0 bases from J; junction bases left unmatched: 9. Written as DNA, the CDR3 is TGTGCCAGCTCCTCAGGGGGACGGACTAACTATGGCTACACCTTC. This encodes CASSSGGRTNYGYTF.

The rearrangement uses TRBV28 and TRBJ1-3, with D possibly being TRBD1 (6 bases). The V end was cut by 7 bases, the J end by 4 bases, with 17 bases between. The germline V gene has CDR1 MDHEN and CDR2 SYDVKM. This CDR3 spans 15 amino acids. CDR3 DNA sequence: TGTGCCAGCAACCCGACAGACAGGAGAGGAAACACCATATATTTT. Protein sequence: CASNPTDRRGNTIYF. Complete variable domain (other parts from reference TRBV28 and TRBJ1-3): DVKVTQSSRYLVKRTGEKVFLECVQDMDHENMFWYRQDPGLGLRLIYFSYDVKMKEKGDIPEGYSVSREKKERFSLILESASTNQTSMYLCASNPTDRRGNTIYFGEGSWLTVV.

The chain carries TRBV27 and TRBJ1-2; 8 bases line up with TRBD1. The CDR3 consists of 15 residues. J gave up 3 bases and V 5 bases, and 8 bases lay outside the gene matches. CDR1 and CDR2 (germline): MNHEY, SMNVEV (reference sequence). The CDR3: CASSPERTGYYGYTF. In nucleotides, the CDR3 is TGTGCCAGCAGTCCCGAGAGGACAGGGTACTATGGCTACACCTTC.

The chain is built from TRBV25-1 and TRBJ1-5, with D tentatively TRBD1 (6 bases). Germline V CDR1 and CDR2: MGHDK, SYGVNS. Trimming removed 6 bases at V and 2 bases at J, with 11 bases between. The CDR3 extends over 14 amino acids. In DNA form, the CDR3 reads TGTGCCAGCAGGGTACGACAGGGCAATCAGCCCCAGCATTTT. Residues: CASRVRQGNQPQHF.

The sample holds a few counts of this clone. At the DNA level, this CDR3 is encoded by other sequences in the same sample as well. This rearrangement joins TRBV11-3 to TRBJ2-1; 11 bases match TRBD2. V dropped 5 bases and J dropped 2; count of bases not matched to a gene: 2. In germline, CDR1 is SGHNT, CDR2 YENEEA. The length of the CDR3 is 15 residues. The CDR3 DNA reads as TGTGCCAGCAGCCCGACTAGCGGGACCTACAATGAGCAGTTCTTC. Translating gives CASSPTSGTYNEQFF.

In its sample, this clone was seen a few times. The J gene is TRBJ2-7, the V gene TRBV5-1, with TRBD1 as a possible D gene (6 bases). The CDR3 loop spans 13 amino acids. V was clipped by 4 bases and J by 5 bases, with 13 bases between them. Per the germline V gene, CDR1 is SGHRS and CDR2 is YFSETQ. The CDR3 region has the DNA TGCGCCAGCAGCCCCGACAGGAGGCACGAGCAGTACTTC. Protein product: CASSPDRRHEQYF.

The rearrangement links TRBV6-1 to TRBJ2-2; 9 bases match TRBD1. V shed 10 bases and J 3 bases; nucleotides not matched to a gene: 9. Germline CDR1 MNHNS, CDR2 SASEGT. This CDR3 spans 15 amino acids. CDR3 nucleotides: TGTGCCACCAAGGAACAGGGGGCGGACACCGGGGAGCTGTTTTTT. Protein: CATKEQGADTGELFF.

This chain joins TRBV5-6 and TRBJ2-2; tentative D call: TRBD1 (6 bases). The CDR3 loop spans 15 amino acids. Germline V gene lookup returns CDR1 SGHDT and CDR2 YYEEEE. Trimming stripped 4 bases from V and 3 bases from J, with 13 bases between. The CDR3, as DNA: TGTGCCAGCAGCGCCACCGGGACATACACCGGGGAGCTGTTTTTT. Its translation: CASSATGTYTGELFF. The entire variable domain, with the rest obtained from reference TRBV5-6 and TRBJ2-2, is as follows: DAGVTQSPTHLIKTRGQQVTLRCSPKSGHDTVSWYQQALGQGPQFIFQYYEEEERQRGNFPDRFSGHQFPNYSSELNVNALLLGDSALYLCASSATGTYTGELFFGEGSRLTVL.

The J gene is TRBJ2-7, the V gene TRBV4-3; 10 bases are a match to TRBD2. The germline CDR1 and CDR2 sequences are LGHNA and YSLEER. The CDR3 is made up of 17 amino acids. The trim removed 1 base at V and 3 bases at J, leaving 9 bases unmatched. The CDR3 DNA is TGCGCCAGCAGCCAAGGGCTAGCGGGAGTTTCCCACTACGAGCAGTACTTC. As protein: CASSQGLAGVSHYEQYF.

The chain has TRBV4-3 and TRBJ2-1, with TRBD1 as a possible D gene (5 bases). The CDR3 totals 15 residues. V was pared by 0 bases and J by 7 bases, with 13 bases between. Germline values: CDR1 LGHNA, CDR2 YSLEER. The CDR3 nucleotides read TGCGCCAGCAGCCAAGATAGGAAAGGGGATAATGAGCAGTTCTTC. Its protein is CASSQDRKGDNEQFF.

The gene calls are TRBV27 and TRBJ2-2; 7 bases align to TRBD1. The CDR3 sequence is 16 residues long. The germline gives CDR1 MNHEY, CDR2 SMNVEV (reference sequence). V lost 5 bases, J lost 6 bases, and 12 bases stayed unmatched. The CDR3 DNA reads TGTGCCAGCAGTAGGTGGACAGGCCGAGGTCCCGGGGAGCTGTTTTTT. Translating it yields CASSRWTGRGPGELFF.